This T cell receptor beta chain originates from a study of vaccination effects on CD4 cells after COVID-19. In the study overall: Peptides at roughly 10 ug/ml and IL-2 at about 10 IU/ml were added to some 2 million PBMC per well.

Profiling relied on immunoSEQ multiplex PCR, and the TCRdb table lists in-frame clones only, not all of them. Of approximately 74,000 clones listed, around 70% are singletons. From germline, CDR1 is LGHNT and CDR2 FRNRAP. The V gene end was trimmed by 6 bases and the J gene end by 4 bases; junction bases not matched to a gene: 4. CDR3 size: 13 residues. The table lists this clone with a few counts. Its antigen remains unidentified. Culture proceeded for 10 days, and CD4+ T cells were then isolated. Participants got two doses of BNT162b2 or mRNA-1273 vaccine. Half-medium changes using IL-2 medium occurred on days 3 and 7.

Sequenced here: CD4+ T cells from PBMCs cultured without peptide, sampled after COVID-19 vaccination. This clonotype was obtained from a human donor who received a COVID-19 vaccine. The chain employs TRBV12-5 and TRBJ2-7, with 9 bases matching TRBD1. The chain's CDR3 is CASGKGQGYEQYV. CDR3 sequence (DNA): TGTGCTAGTGGGAAGGGACAGGGATACGAGCAGTACGTC.